The source of this T cell receptor beta chain is a study of cytomegalovirus exposure and HLA in healthy donors. Overall study: As released early, the data held roughly 85 million unique TCRs from HLA-typed donors.

Study conclusions and caveats: The authors assumed roughly uniform sequencing depth across donors for presence/absence analyses. Association of 16,951 TCR beta sequences with HLA alleles was found at 0.05 false discovery rate in a later analysis. The authors enumerated over 150 TCR beta chains as linked to cytomegalovirus.

Primers: 60 Vbeta forward and 13 Jbeta reverse. The table came from immunoSEQ multiplex PCR; TCRdb's copy has only in-frame clones and leaves some out. The table lists about 160,000 clones, around four fifths of them singletons. The CDR3 sequence is 14 residues long. The V end was cut by 7 bases, the J end by 8 bases, with 18 bases between. Germline CDR1 reads WSHSY; CDR2 reads SAAADI. Worth noting for this clone: Its target is not known.

The TCR originated in a woman under 30 in good health and CMV-seronegative. V is TRBV10-2 and J is TRBJ2-1; possible D gene TRBD1, 5 bases. Sequences were obtained from PBMCs. The CDR3 nucleotides read TGCGCCAGCAACTTGGACAACCCCCTGGATGAGCAGTTCTTC. This codes for CASNLDNPLDEQFF.